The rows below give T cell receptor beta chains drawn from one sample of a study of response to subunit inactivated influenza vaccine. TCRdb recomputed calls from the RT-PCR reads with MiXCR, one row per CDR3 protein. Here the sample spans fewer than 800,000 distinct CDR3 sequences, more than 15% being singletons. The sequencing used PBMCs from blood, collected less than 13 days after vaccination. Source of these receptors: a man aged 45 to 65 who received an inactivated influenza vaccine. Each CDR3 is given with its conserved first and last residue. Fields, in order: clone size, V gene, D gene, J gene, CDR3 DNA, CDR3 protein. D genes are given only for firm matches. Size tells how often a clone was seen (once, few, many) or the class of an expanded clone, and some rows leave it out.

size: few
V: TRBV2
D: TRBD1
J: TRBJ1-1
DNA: TGTGCCAGCACGACAGGGGAGGGCACTGAAGCTTTCTTT
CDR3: CASTTGEGTEAFF

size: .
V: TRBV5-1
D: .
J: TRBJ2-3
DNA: TGCGCCAGCAGCTGGAGGGGGGCGGAAGATACGCAGTATTTT
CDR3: CASSWRGAEDTQYF

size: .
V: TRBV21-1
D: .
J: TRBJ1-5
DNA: TGTGCCAGCAGCAAAAGGAGTGAGCCCCAGCATTTT
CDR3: CASSKRSEPQHF

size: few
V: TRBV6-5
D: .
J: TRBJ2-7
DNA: TGTGCCAGCAGTTACTCGAAGAGCTCCTACGAGCAGTACTTC
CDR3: CASSYSKSSYEQYF

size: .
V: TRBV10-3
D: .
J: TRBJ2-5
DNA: TGTGCCATCAGTTCTAGAGACCAAGAGACCCAGTACTTC
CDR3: CAISSRDQETQYF

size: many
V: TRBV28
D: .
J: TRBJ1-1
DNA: TGTGCCAGCAAGCCTGGGGGGCAGAACACTGAAGCTTTCTTT
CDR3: CASKPGGQNTEAFF

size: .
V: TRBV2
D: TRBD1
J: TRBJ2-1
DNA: TGTGCCAGCAGGAGGACAGGGAGCTCCTACAATGAGCAGTTCTTC
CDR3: CASRRTGSSYNEQFF

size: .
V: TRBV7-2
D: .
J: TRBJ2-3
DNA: TGTGCCAGCAGCTTAGTTGGTGGAGGGAACACAGATACGCAGTATTTT
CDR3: CASSLVGGGNTDTQYF

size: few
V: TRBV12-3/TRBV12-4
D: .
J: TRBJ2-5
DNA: TGTGCCAGCAGCCTAGCAGATTGGACCCAGTACTTC
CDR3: CASSLADWTQYF

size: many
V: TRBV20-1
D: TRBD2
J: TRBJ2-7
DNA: TGCAGTGCTCGAGGGGGAGCTAGCGGGCACGAGCAGTACTTC
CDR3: CSARGGASGHEQYF

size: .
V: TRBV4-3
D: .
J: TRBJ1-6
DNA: TGCGCCAGCAGCCAATCAGGGGAGGGCAGGTCACCCCTCCACTTT
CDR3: CASSQSGEGRSPLHF

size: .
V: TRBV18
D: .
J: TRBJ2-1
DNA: TGTGCCAGCTCACCACCATCTAGCTCCTACAATGAGCAGTTCTTC
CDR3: CASSPPSSSYNEQFF

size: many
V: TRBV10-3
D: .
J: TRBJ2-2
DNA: TGTGCCATCAGTGGCGGGCTGACCGGGGAGCTGTTTTTT
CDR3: CAISGGLTGELFF

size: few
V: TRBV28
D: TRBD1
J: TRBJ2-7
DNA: TGTGCCAGCAGGACTACAGGGGCTCCCACCTACGAGCAGTACTTC
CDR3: CASRTTGAPTYEQYF

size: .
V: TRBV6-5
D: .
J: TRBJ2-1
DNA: TGTGCCAGCAGTTACTTCGGAAGTCAGGGTGGTCCCTACAATGAGCAGTTCTTC
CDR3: CASSYFGSQGGPYNEQFF

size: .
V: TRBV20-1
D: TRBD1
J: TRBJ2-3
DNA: TGCAGTGCTAGTGTTGGACAGGGGTCCACAGATACGCAGTATTTT
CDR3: CSASVGQGSTDTQYF

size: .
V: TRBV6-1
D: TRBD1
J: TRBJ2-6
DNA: TGTGCCAGCAGCCACGGACAGGGAACGACCAACGTCCTGACTTTC
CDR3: CASSHGQGTTNVLTF

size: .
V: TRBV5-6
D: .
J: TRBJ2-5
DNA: TGTGCCAGCAGCTTACCGGGGGCAGACGAGGAGACCCAGTACTTC
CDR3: CASSLPGADEETQYF

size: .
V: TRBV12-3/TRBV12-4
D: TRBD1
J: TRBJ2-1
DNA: TGTGCCAGCAGAATAGCAGGGGGTACTTACAATGAGCAGTTCTTC
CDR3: CASRIAGGTYNEQFF

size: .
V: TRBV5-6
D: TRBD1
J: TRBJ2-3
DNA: TGTGCCACCAATACTGGAGCAGGGGGCGCAGATACGCAGTATTTT
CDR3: CATNTGAGGADTQYF

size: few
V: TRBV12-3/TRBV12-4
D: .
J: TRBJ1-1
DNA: TGTGCCAGCAGTAACAGGGCGTTAGGGGCTGAAGCTTTCTTT
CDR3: CASSNRALGAEAFF

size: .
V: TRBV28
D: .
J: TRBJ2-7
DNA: TGTGCCAGCAGCCGGTCGCGGAACTACGAGCAGTACTTC
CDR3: CASSRSRNYEQYF

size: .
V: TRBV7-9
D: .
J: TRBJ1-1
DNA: TGTGCCAGCAGCGAGGGGGGGGGCACGCACACTGAAGCTTTCTTT
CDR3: CASSEGGGTHTEAFF

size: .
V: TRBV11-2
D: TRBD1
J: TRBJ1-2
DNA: TGTGCCAGCAGCTTATTCCGCCTACTCTCAGGGGGCTCGGATAGTGGCTACACCTTC
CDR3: CASSLFRLLSGGSDSGYTF

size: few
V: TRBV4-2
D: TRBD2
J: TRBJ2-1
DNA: TGTGCCAGCAGCCTCCTAGCGGGAGGGCCCGACAATGAGCAGTTCTTC
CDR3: CASSLLAGGPDNEQFF

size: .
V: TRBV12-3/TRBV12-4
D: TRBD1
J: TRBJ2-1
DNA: TGTGCCAGCAGTTCGGGACAGGGGGCAGGTGGGTACAATGAGCAGTTCTTC
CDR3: CASSSGQGAGGYNEQFF

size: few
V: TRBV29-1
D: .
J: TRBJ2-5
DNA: TGCAGCGTTGAGAGAGGTCTATCAGGGACCCAGTACTTC
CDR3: CSVERGLSGTQYF

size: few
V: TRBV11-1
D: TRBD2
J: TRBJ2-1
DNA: TGTGCCAGCAGCGAGCCCTCACCTTGGGGGGGACTAGCGGGGACCTACAATGAGCAGTTCTTC
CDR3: CASSEPSPWGGLAGTYNEQFF

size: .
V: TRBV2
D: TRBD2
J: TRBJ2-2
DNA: TGTGCCAGCATAGGGCGGGAGCGGAACACCGGGGAGCTGTTTTTT
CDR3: CASIGRERNTGELFF

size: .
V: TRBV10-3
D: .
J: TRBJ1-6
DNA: TGTGCCATCAGTAATGCAGGCGGACAGTCGTTCCGGCTCCACTTT
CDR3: CAISNAGGQSFRLHF

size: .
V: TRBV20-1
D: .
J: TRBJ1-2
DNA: TGCAGTGCTACGGACTTGGCCGATGGCTACACCTTC
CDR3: CSATDLADGYTF

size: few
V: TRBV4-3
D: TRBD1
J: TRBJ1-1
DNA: TGCGCCAGCAGCCAAGATCTTTCGACCTCAGGGGGCTACACTGAAGCTTTCTTT
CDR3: CASSQDLSTSGGYTEAFF

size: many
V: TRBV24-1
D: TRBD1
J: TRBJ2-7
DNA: TGTGCCACCAGTGACACCGGGACAGGGTACGAGCAGTACTTC
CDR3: CATSDTGTGYEQYF

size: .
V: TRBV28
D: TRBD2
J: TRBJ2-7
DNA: TGTGCCAGCAGTTTATCCGCTAGCGGGAGCTCCTACGAGCAGTACTTC
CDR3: CASSLSASGSSYEQYF

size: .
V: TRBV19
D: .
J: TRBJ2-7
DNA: TGTGCCAGTAGTATACGGGAAGGCGGCTACGAGCAGTACTTC
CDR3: CASSIREGGYEQYF

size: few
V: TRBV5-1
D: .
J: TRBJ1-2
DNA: TGCGCCAGCAGCCCTCAACCGGGCAACTATGGCTACACCTTC
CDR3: CASSPQPGNYGYTF

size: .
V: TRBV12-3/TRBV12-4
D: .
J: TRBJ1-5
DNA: TGTGCCAGCAGTTTAGGACGGGCGGCCGGGCAGCCCCAGCATTTT
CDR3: CASSLGRAAGQPQHF

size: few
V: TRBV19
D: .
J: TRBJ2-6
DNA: TGTGCCAGTAGTTCCCTCGGGGGGGCCAACGTCCTGACTTTC
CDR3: CASSSLGGANVLTF

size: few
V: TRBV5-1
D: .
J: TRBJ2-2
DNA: TGCGCCAGCAGCTTGGGGCGGGACAGCACCGGGGAGCTGTTTTTT
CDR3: CASSLGRDSTGELFF

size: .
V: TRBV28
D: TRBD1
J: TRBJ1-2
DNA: TGTGCCAGCTGGGACAGCAGGAACTATGGCTACACCTTC
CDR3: CASWDSRNYGYTF

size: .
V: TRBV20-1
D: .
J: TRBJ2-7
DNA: TGCAGTGCTTGGGCCCTCGCAGGCAGCTACGAGCAGTACTTC
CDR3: CSAWALAGSYEQYF